This entry lists 22 T cell receptor beta chains sequenced from one sample in a study of early T cells in non-severe SARS-CoV-2 infection (TCRdb year 2021). Libraries came from 5' RACE. TCRdb names NextSeq 500 as the instrument used. TCRdb reprocessing: public reads trimmed at Q25 with fastp, clones called with MiXCR, in-frame beta chains kept. CDR3 protein sequences are deduplicated, and each keeps its most common genes and DNA. The sample table contains under 65,000 distinct CDR3 sequences; only one count was recorded for around 12% of them. Jointly, the top ten make up 1.3% to 1.5% of the sample. Sample: whole blood. These receptors were obtained from an adult who was a healthcare worker with PCR-confirmed SARS-CoV-2 infection or an uninfected control (not recorded which).

This clonotype was seen repeatedly, ten times or more. This rearrangement joins TRBV5-1 to TRBJ1-1; 7 bases are a match to TRBD1. The trim removed 2 bases at V and 7 bases at J, leaving 11 bases unmatched. The germline V gene has CDR1 SGHRS and CDR2 YFSETQ. CDR3 length: 15 residues. This chain's CDR3 is CASSFGTEVTIEAFF. The CDR3 region has the DNA TGCGCCAGCAGCTTCGGGACAGAAGTCACCATTGAAGCTTTCTTT.

This clonotype was recorded a few times. The V and J genes are TRBV6-5 and TRBJ1-1, with unresolved D. V was shortened by 5 bases and J by 6 bases, with 25 bases between the two germline ends. From germline, CDR1 is MNHEY and CDR2 SVGAGI. This CDR3 has 17 amino acids. CDR3 sequence (DNA): TGTGCCAGCAGTGCTTTCAGGATTCCTACCCGAGGCGCTGAAGCTTTCTTT. Its translation: CASSAFRIPTRGAEAFF.

Many counts were recorded for this clonotype. J is TRBJ1-4 and V is TRBV7-6; 9 bases are shared with TRBD1. The V segment lost 5 bases and the J segment 1 base; nucleotides outside the gene matches: 11. This CDR3 contains 18 residues. Germline V gives CDR1 SGHVS, CDR2 FNYEAQ. CDR3 loop: CASSPDVTGGRTNEKLFF. CDR3 DNA sequence: TGTGCCAGCAGCCCAGATGTTACAGGGGGCCGAACTAATGAAAAACTGTTTTTT.

At least ten counts were recorded for this clonotype. This chain joins TRBV11-2 and TRBJ2-5; D is undetermined. V was pared by 0 bases and J by 2 bases, with 4 bases between. Germline values: CDR1 SGHAT, CDR2 FQNNGV. The CDR3 is 13 amino acids. In nucleotides, the CDR3 is TGTGCCAGCAGCTTAGAACGACAAGAGACCCAGTACTTC. Translation: CASSLERQETQYF.

This clonotype was found many times. The chain is built from TRBV4-1 and TRBJ1-1, with D perhaps TRBD1 (6 bases). Germline loops: CDR1 MGHRA, CDR2 YSYEKL. This CDR3 comprises 16 residues. V gave up 0 bases and J gave up 8 bases, with 19 bases separating them. The CDR3 here is CASSQEGGRKKPEAFF. The CDR3 nucleotides read TGCGCCAGCAGCCAAGAGGGGGGCCGAAAAAAACCGGAAGCTTTCTTT.

This chain uses TRBV5-1 with TRBJ2-7; 9 positions match TRBD1. Per the germline V gene, CDR1 is SGHRS and CDR2 is YFSETQ. The length of the CDR3 is 14 residues. The V gene end was trimmed by 4 bases and the J gene end by 4 bases; junction bases not matched to a gene: 6. CDR3 nucleotide sequence: TGCGCCAGCAGCCCGGACAGGGGTGGATACGAGCAGTACTTC. Encoded protein: CASSPDRGGYEQYF.

This clonotype was seen many times. V is TRBV27 and J is TRBJ2-7, with a possible D match to TRBD2 (5 bases). Trimming removed 2 bases from V and 0 bases from J, with 11 bases in between. Germline-derived CDR1 and CDR2 are MNHEY and SMNVEV (reference sequence). This CDR3 has 15 amino acids. The DNA of the CDR3 is TGTGCCAGCAGTTTAGTGCCGGGGAACTCCTACGAGCAGTACTTC. This sequence encodes CASSLVPGNSYEQYF.

This clonotype was picked up many times. V and J are TRBV5-1 and TRBJ1-2; D gene uncertain. The V gene lost 0 bases and the J gene lost 4 bases, with 4 bases spanning the gap. Germline V CDR1 and CDR2: SGHRS, YFSETQ. The CDR3 covers 12 residues. The CDR3 here is CASSLGTYGYTF. In DNA form, the CDR3 reads TGCGCCAGCAGCTTGGGCACCTATGGCTACACCTTC.

This clonotype rates as medium-sized. DNA of the CDR3: TGTGCCAGTAGTCCCACCTCCGGGGTCGGCAATGAGCAGTTCTTC. Its protein product is CASSPTSGVGNEQFF. V and J are TRBV19 and TRBJ2-1; TRBD2 might be the D (5 bases). Germline CDR1 reads LNHDA; CDR2 reads SQIVND (reference sequence). This CDR3 comprises 15 residues. V shed 5 bases and J shed 6 bases, with 17 bases lying between them.

The rearrangement uses TRBV20-1 and TRBJ2-3; a weak D match, TRBD1 (6 bases). This CDR3 has 12 amino acids. Germline lookup yields CDR1 DFQATT and CDR2 SNEGSKA (reference sequence). V lost 4 bases to trimming and J lost 3 bases, with 8 bases between them. The CDR3 region is CSATGVTDTQYF. In nucleotides, the CDR3 is TGCAGTGCTACAGGGGTAACAGATACGCAGTATTTT.

This clonotype was picked up many times. The CDR3 coding sequence is TGTGCCAGCAACCCTGGACATCCTAACTATGGCTACACCTTC. Amino acid sequence: CASNPGHPNYGYTF. The chain has TRBV9 and TRBJ1-2; maybe TRBD1 (5 bases). Trimming removed 6 bases from V and 0 bases from J, with 12 bases in between. Germline-derived CDR1 and CDR2 are SGDLS and YYNGEE. The CDR3 has 14 amino acids.

The chain employs TRBV28 and TRBJ2-3; TRBD1 matches at 7 bases. The CDR3 contains 15 residues. V shed 2 bases, J shed 4 bases, and the junction held 6 bases outside the gene matches. Germline-derived CDR1 and CDR2 are MDHEN and SYDVKM. The CDR3 nucleotides are TGTGCCAGCAGTTTAGGCCGGCAGGGGGCAGATACGCAGTATTTT. It codes for CASSLGRQGADTQYF.

This clonotype came up many times. This CDR3 reads CASSPTRVPTF. The CDR3 nucleotides are TGTGCCAGCAGCCCGACCCGTGTCCCTACCTTC. This chain uses TRBV11-2 with TRBJ1-2; D unresolved. CDR1 SGHAT and CDR2 FQNNGV come from the germline V gene. V was pared by 5 bases and J by 14 bases, with 15 bases between. The CDR3 consists of 11 residues.

The rearrangement joins TRBV6-2 or TRBV6-3 to TRBJ2-5; 9 nucleotides match TRBD1. The CDR3 totals 16 residues. V dropped 5 bases and J dropped 4; count of bases not matched to a gene: 11. Per germline, CDR1 MNHEY and CDR2 SVGEGT. The CDR3 is CASSPLGWTGVETQYF. Written as DNA, the CDR3 is TGTGCCAGCAGTCCTCTCGGGTGGACAGGGGTAGAGACCCAGTACTTC.

This clonotype showed up just a few times. The V and J genes are TRBV10-3 and TRBJ1-5; a weak D match, TRBD1 (5 bases). The CDR3 runs to 13 residues. The V end lost 6 bases, the J end lost 2 bases, and 8 bases lay between the germline ends. The germline CDR1 and CDR2 sequences are ENHRY and SYGVKD. The DNA of the CDR3 is TGTGCCATCAGGGGGGTTGGCAATCAGCCCCAGCATTTT. Amino acid sequence: CAIRGVGNQPQHF.

This clonotype was seen more than once but under ten times. The CDR3 sequence: CASSPAQGANQPQHF. DNA of the CDR3: TGTGCCAGCAGTCCGGCCCAGGGGGCCAATCAGCCCCAGCATTTT. V usage is TRBV12-3 or TRBV12-4 and J usage is TRBJ1-5, with 8 bases fitting TRBD1. There are 15 residues in the CDR3. Trimming at V came to 5 bases and at J to 3 bases, leaving 6 bases not matched to a gene.

The chain employs TRBV20-1 and TRBJ1-1; D call uncertain. There are 13 residues in the CDR3. Trimming cost V 1 base and J 10 bases, with 16 bases left between them. Germline V gene lookup returns CDR1 DFQATT and CDR2 SNEGSKA (reference sequence). CDR3 coding DNA: TGCAGTGCTAGAGTTCCAGTCGGAGATGGAGCTTTCTTT. Protein product: CSARVPVGDGAFF.

This clonotype was observed at least ten times. This chain uses TRBV7-2 with TRBJ1-1, with D maybe TRBD1 (6 bases). Trimming stripped 5 bases from V and 5 bases from J, with 12 bases between. This CDR3 is built from 13 residues. Germline loops: CDR1 SGHTA, CDR2 FQGNSA. This CDR3 reads CASSNTGITEAFF. The CDR3 region has the DNA TGTGCCAGCAGCAACACAGGGATAACTGAAGCTTTCTTT.

The chain joins TRBV3-1 to TRBJ2-7, with D possibly called TRBD1 or TRBD2 (6 bases each). This CDR3 has 14 residues. V dropped 8 bases and J dropped 2 bases, with 16 bases sitting between them. Germline CDR1 is LGHDT and CDR2 is YNNKEL (reference sequence). For the CDR3, the DNA is TGTGCCAGCGAGCCCGGGGGCAGTACCTACGAGCAGTACTTC. Translation gives CASEPGGSTYEQYF.

This clonotype was seen only a few times. The chain employs TRBV5-1 and TRBJ1-1, with D possibly TRBD1 on 6 matching bases. CDR1 is SGHRS and CDR2 is YFSETQ in the germline V gene. This CDR3 region has 17 residues. Trimming cost V 4 bases and J 4 bases, with 23 bases left between them. Written as DNA, the CDR3 is TGCGCCAGCAGCGTAGGGGGGACTACAGGTGGTGTCACTGAAGCTTTCTTT. Translating it yields CASSVGGTTGGVTEAFF.

V and J are TRBV6-5 and TRBJ2-3, with D perhaps TRBD2 (6 bases). The V and J ends lost 6 bases and 2 bases respectively, with 9 bases between them. This CDR3 region has 13 residues. CDR1 is MNHEY, CDR2 SVGAGI, per germline. Here the CDR3 DNA reads TGTGCCAGCAGACCACTAGCCACAGATACGCAGTATTTT. Translated, it gives CASRPLATDTQYF.

The sample holds a few counts of this clonotype. The rearrangement uses TRBV29-1 and TRBJ1-3, with D maybe TRBD1 (6 bases). The CDR3 runs to 14 residues. Per germline, CDR1 SQVTM and CDR2 ANQGSEA. Trimming shortened V by 4 bases and J by 0 bases, and 10 bases separated the two germline ends. The CDR3 is CSVGTDRSGNTIYF. Here the CDR3 DNA reads TGCAGCGTTGGGACAGACCGCTCTGGAAACACCATATATTTT.